The T cell receptor beta chain under discussion was sequenced for a study of T cell responses to AZD1222 COVID-19 vaccine. Study overall: The analysis combined second doses at about 4 or about 12 weeks. General study findings and limits: The breadth and depth of Spike-specific TCRs increased once two AZD1222 doses had been given. The donor cohort was predominantly white British with a female majority, and clonal diversity may have been underestimated.

As concerns this clone: Its antigen remains unidentified.

The CDR3 contains 13 residues. V dropped 6 bases and J dropped 5 bases, with 11 bases sitting between them. Sequencing used immunoSEQ multiplex PCR; TCRdb keeps in-frame clones, though not all of them. Among more than 70,000 clones listed, roughly 87% were seen once. V is TRBV12-3 or TRBV12-4 and J is TRBJ1-5; D not certain. The sequences come from peripheral blood, collected on day 0 of AZD1222 vaccination. The clonotype comes from an adult in good health. The CDR3 region has the DNA TGTGCCAGCAGGGGGATGCACCATCAGCCCCAGCATTTT. It codes for CASRGMHHQPQHF.